These 21 T cell receptor beta chains originate from one sample sequenced in a study of cytomegalovirus exposure and HLA in healthy donors. The method was immunoSEQ multiplex PCR; TCRdb's version includes in-frame clones alone and lacks a portion of them. Of some 60,000 clones listed, 90% to 96% are singletons. What was sequenced was PBMCs. Every receptor here comes from a man between 18 and 29 years old in good health and CMV-seronegative.

The genes are TRBV7-2 and TRBJ2-1; D is possibly TRBD1 (5 bases). With 4 bases removed from V and 7 bases from J, the gap between germline ends came to 8 bases. The CDR3 totals 12 residues. Germline lookup yields CDR1 SGHTA and CDR2 FQGNSA. CDR3 sequence reads: CASSSQGNEQFF. The DNA for the CDR3 is TGTGCCAGCAGCTCTCAGGGAAATGAGCAGTTCTTC. Drawing the rest from reference TRBV7-2 and TRBJ2-1, the complete variable domain is GAGVSQSPSNKVTEKGKDVELRCDPISGHTALYWYRQSLGQGLEFLIYFQGNSAPDKSGLPSDRFSAERTGGSVSTLTIQRTQQEDSAVYLCASSSQGNEQFFGPGTRLTVL.

The V call is TRBV5-1, the J call TRBJ2-2, with a tentative D call TRBD1 (6 bases). Germline V gives CDR1 SGHRS, CDR2 YFSETQ. The CDR3 sequence is 16 residues long. V shed 3 bases and J shed 6 bases, with 18 bases lying between them. The CDR3 reads CASSSRGGTWSGELFF. CDR3 DNA sequence: TGCGCCAGCAGCTCTCGAGGGGGAACTTGGTCCGGGGAGCTGTTTTTT.

The rearrangement links TRBV7-2 to TRBJ1-1; possibly TRBD1 for D (5 bases). The germline CDR1 and CDR2 sequences are SGHTA and FQGNSA. CDR3 length: 14 residues. Trimming pared 1 base from V and 5 bases from J, leaving 11 bases between. CDR3 sequence (DNA): TGTGCCAGCAGCTTAGGGGCAGGGTGGACTGAAGCTTTCTTT. It encodes CASSLGAGWTEAFF.

The V and J genes are TRBV7-9 and TRBJ2-7; 12 bases fit TRBD1. V shed 3 bases and J 3 bases; nucleotides not matched to a gene: 9. Germline V CDR1 and CDR2: SEHNR, FQNEAQ (reference sequence). This CDR3 has 17 amino acids. CDR3 amino acids: CASSFRDRGRESYEQYF. CDR3 nucleotides: TGTGCCAGCAGCTTCCGGGACAGGGGGCGCGAGAGCTACGAGCAGTACTTC.

This sequence joins TRBV28 and TRBJ2-1; TRBD2 matches at 12 bases. The germline CDR1 and CDR2 sequences are MDHEN and SYDVKM. J lost 6 bases, V lost 7 bases, and 7 bases had no gene match. The CDR3 sequence is 15 residues long. CDR3 DNA sequence: TGTGCCAGCACCTCGACTAGCGGGAGTCTCAATGAGCAGTTCTTC. Translation gives CASTSTSGSLNEQFF.

V and J are TRBV2 and TRBJ1-4; 9 bases fit TRBD1. V lost 2 bases, J lost 2 bases, and 9 bases stayed unmatched. This CDR3 region has 18 residues. The germline gives CDR1 SNHLY, CDR2 FYNNEI. For the CDR3, the DNA is TGTGCCAGCAGTGAATTTTGGGACAGGGTAAATACTAATGAAAAACTGTTTTTT. This gives the protein CASSEFWDRVNTNEKLFF.

The V gene is TRBV7-2, the J gene TRBJ2-5, with D possibly matching TRBD2 (6 bases). Germline V gives CDR1 SGHTA, CDR2 FQGNSA. Trimming removed 5 bases at V and 1 base at J, with 14 bases between. The CDR3 loop spans 15 amino acids. The CDR3 here is CASSPGTGLQETQYF. CDR3 nucleotides: TGTGCCAGCAGCCCCGGGACTGGACTCCAAGAGACCCAGTACTTC.

The rearrangement links TRBV28 to TRBJ2-3; D is undetermined. Germline V gene sequence: CDR1 MDHEN, CDR2 SYDVKM. The V end lost 3 bases, the J end lost 0 bases, and 10 bases lay between the germline ends. The CDR3 has 15 residues. Written as DNA, the CDR3 is TGTGCCAGCAGTTTTCAAGCGACTAGCACAGATACGCAGTATTTT. This translates into CASSFQATSTDTQYF.

This chain connects TRBV2 to TRBJ2-2; maybe TRBD1 (6 bases). Germline V lookup: CDR1 SNHLY, CDR2 FYNNEI. The CDR3 is made up of 14 amino acids. Deletions cut 6 bases from V and 3 bases from J, with 11 bases between. CDR3 in amino acids: CASREDSYTGELFF. Here the CDR3 DNA reads TGTGCCAGCAGAGAGGACAGTTACACCGGGGAGCTGTTTTTT. Based on the CDR3 plus reference TRBV2 and TRBJ2-2, the full variable domain is EPEVTQTPSHQVTQMGQEVILRCVPISNHLYFYWYRQILGQKVEFLVSFYNNEISEKSEIFDDQFSVERPDGSNFTLKIRSTKLEDSAMYFCASREDSYTGELFFGEGSRLTVL.

The chain uses TRBV29-1 and TRBJ2-6; 9 positions match TRBD1. CDR1 and CDR2 from the germline V gene are SQVTM and ANQGSEA. Germline trimming cut 7 bases from V and 3 bases from J; bases unmatched to any gene: 4. CDR3 size: 14 residues. The CDR3 sequence is CSEQGAGGANVLTF. The DNA for the CDR3 is TGCAGCGAACAGGGGGCGGGTGGGGCCAACGTCCTGACTTTC.

Only one count was recorded for this clone. This chain joins TRBV30 and TRBJ1-5; D remains ambiguous. Trimming removed 2 bases from V and 7 bases from J, with 12 bases in between. The CDR3 consists of 13 residues. CDR1 GTSNPN and CDR2 SVGIG come from the germline V gene (reference sequence). CDR3 residues: CAWSLRVLQPQHF. CDR3 DNA sequence: TGTGCCTGGAGTTTGAGGGTTTTACAGCCCCAGCATTTT. Full variable domain (remainder filled in from reference TRBV30 and TRBJ1-5): SQTIHQWPATLVQPVGSPLSLECTVEGTSNPNLYWYRQAAGRGLQLLFYSVGIGQISSEVPQNLSASRPQDRQFILSSKKLLLSDSGFYLCAWSLRVLQPQHFGDGTRLSIL.

This clone appeared a few times. The chain joins TRBV7-9 to TRBJ2-2; D may be TRBD2 (6 bases). Trimming cost V 4 bases and J 6 bases, with 12 bases left between them. Germline CDR1 reads SEHNR; CDR2 reads FQNEAQ (reference sequence). This CDR3 spans 14 amino acids. This CDR3 is CASSSATSPGELFF. Written as DNA, the CDR3 is TGTGCCAGCAGCTCAGCTACTAGCCCCGGGGAGCTGTTTTTT.

V is TRBV18 and J is TRBJ2-1, with 7 bases fitting TRBD2. Germline V CDR1 and CDR2: KGHSH, LQKENI. After removal of 3 bases from V and 2 bases from J, the junction contained 4 bases not matched to a gene. CDR3 length: 15 amino acids. The CDR3 DNA is TGTGCCAGCTCACCCCTCGGGGGGACCTACAATGAGCAGTTCTTC. Its protein is CASSPLGGTYNEQFF.

The chain recombines TRBV28 with TRBJ2-1; 11 bases align to TRBD2. The CDR3 loop spans 18 amino acids. V shed 6 bases, J shed 1 base, and the junction held 11 bases outside the gene matches. The germline CDR1 and CDR2 sequences are MDHEN and SYDVKM. CDR3 in DNA: TGTGCCAGCAGCTCGGTCGGTAGCGGGAGGGAATCCTACAATGAGCAGTTCTTC. This translates into CASSSVGSGRESYNEQFF.

The chain carries TRBV11-3 and TRBJ1-1; a weak D match, TRBD1 (5 bases). Germline CDR1 and CDR2: SGHNT and YENEEA. Trimming removed 4 bases at V and 5 bases at J, with 11 bases between. The CDR3 runs to 13 residues. The CDR3 DNA follows: TGTGCCAGCAGCTCCGAAAGGGGAACTGAAGCTTTCTTT. This sequence encodes CASSSERGTEAFF.

The chain carries TRBV7-9 and TRBJ2-7, with D tentatively TRBD2 (6 bases). CDR3 length equals 15 residues. CDR1 is SEHNR, CDR2 FQNEAQ, per germline (reference sequence). The V and J ends lost 2 bases and 7 bases respectively, with 18 bases between them. The CDR3 protein is CASSLYPAFGGEQYF. CDR3 DNA: TGTGCCAGCAGCTTATACCCGGCCTTCGGAGGGGAGCAGTACTTC. The full variable domain, in which reference TRBV7-9 and TRBJ2-7 provide the parts outside the CDR3, is DTGVSQNPRHKITKRGQNVTFRCDPISEHNRLYWYRQTLGQGPEFLTYFQNEAQLEKSRLLSDRFSAERPKGSFSTLEIQRTEQGDSAMYLCASSLYPAFGGEQYFGPGTRLTVT.

This chain uses TRBV5-1 with TRBJ2-2, with D possibly being TRBD2 (6 bases). The V end was cut by 3 bases, the J end by 4 bases, with 13 bases between. The CDR3 has 15 amino acids. Per germline, CDR1 SGHRS and CDR2 YFSETQ. The CDR3 coding sequence is TGCGCCAGCAGCTCAGGACGGGGGAGCACCGGGGAGCTGTTTTTT. Translating gives CASSSGRGSTGELFF.

The V gene is TRBV5-1, the J gene TRBJ2-7; D call uncertain. The CDR3 is made up of 13 amino acids. Germline lookup yields CDR1 SGHRS and CDR2 YFSETQ. V dropped 6 bases and J dropped 3 bases, with 13 bases sitting between them. In nucleotides, the CDR3 is TGCGCCAGCACCCCCTTAAGACACTACGAGCAGTACTTC. Residues: CASTPLRHYEQYF.

The chain carries TRBV6-5 and TRBJ2-1, with D perhaps TRBD1 (5 bases). This CDR3 contains 16 residues. Germline values: CDR1 MNHEY, CDR2 SVGAGI. Trimming took 1 base from V and 7 from J, leaving 17 bases between them. As DNA, the CDR3 is TGTGCCAGCAGTTACTTGGGGCACGGGCGTCCAAATGAGCAGTTCTTC. It codes for CASSYLGHGRPNEQFF.

The chain couples TRBV25-1 to TRBJ2-3, with D perhaps matching TRBD1 (6 bases). The CDR3 has 15 residues. The V gene's germline CDR1 is MGHDK and CDR2 SYGVNS. Trimming left V 4 bases short and J 3 bases short, with 14 bases between. Here the CDR3 DNA reads TGTGCCAGCAGTGCAACAGGGAGATTTACAGATACGCAGTATTTT. Translated, it gives CASSATGRFTDTQYF.

The chain uses TRBV4-3 and TRBJ2-1; 13 nucleotides line up with TRBD2. Germline V gene sequence: CDR1 LGHNA, CDR2 YSLEER. The CDR3 runs 18 residues. Trimming took 4 bases from V and 5 from J; bases not matched to a gene: 11. The CDR3, as DNA: TGCGCCAGCAGCCCCCGGACTAGCGGGAGAGGATTGAACAATGAGCAGTTCTTC. Protein sequence: CASSPRTSGRGLNNEQFF.